The 20 T cell receptor beta chains in this list originate from one sample, sequenced in a study of CD8 T cells in ankylosing spondylitis. TCRdb processed the 5' RACE reads anew with MiXCR; each CDR3 protein has one entry. The sample yields about 240,000 distinct CDR3 sequences, about 10% seen once. What was sequenced was blood, either unsorted or a sorted T cell fraction (not recorded which). The receptors originated from a male donor with ankylosing spondylitis or in good health (not recorded which).

This clonotype appeared once. A single base separates this from a much larger clone, so it may be a read error. J is TRBJ2-2 and V is TRBV20-1, with TRBD1 identical over 7 bases. This CDR3 region has 14 residues. Germline V CDR1 and CDR2: DFQATT, SNEGSKA (reference sequence). CDR3 loop: CGAMGQLGTGELFF. CDR3 DNA sequence: TGCGGTGCTATGGGACAGTTGGGCACCGGGGAGCTGTTTTTT.

This clonotype showed up many times. The chain employs TRBV5-1 and TRBJ2-7; 12 positions agree with TRBD1. Germline values: CDR1 SGHRS, CDR2 YFSETQ. J was trimmed by 5 bases and V by 4 bases; bases with no gene match: 7. The length of the CDR3 is 15 residues. CDR3 bases: TGCGCCAGCAGCCCCTGGGACAGGGGGCCCCACGAGCAGTACTTC. It translates to CASSPWDRGPHEQYF.

This clonotype was recorded at least ten times. The chain couples TRBV12-3 or TRBV12-4 to TRBJ2-7, with D possibly matching TRBD1 (5 bases). The CDR3 runs to 14 residues. Trimming stripped 5 bases from V and 5 bases from J, with 16 bases between. CDR3 sequence: CASSQGALGDEQYF. CDR3 DNA: TGTGCCAGCAGTCAAGGGGCTCTGGGCGACGAGCAGTACTTC.

This clonotype has ten or more counts. V and J are TRBV7-8 and TRBJ1-5; D might be TRBD1 (6 bases). Trimming shortened V by 3 bases and J by 4 bases, and 13 bases separated the two germline ends. The CDR3 is 15 residues long. Germline V lookup: CDR1 SGHVS, CDR2 FQNEAQ. CDR3 region: CASSFETGLNQPQHF. The CDR3 DNA is TGTGCCAGCAGCTTCGAGACAGGCTTAAATCAGCCCCAGCATTTT.

The chain combines TRBV5-5 with TRBJ2-3; the match to TRBD2 covers 8 bases. The CDR3 extends over 14 amino acids. V lost 4 bases to trimming and J lost 4 bases; unmatched junction nucleotides: 5. CDR1 and CDR2 (germline): SGHKS, YYEKEE (reference sequence). CDR3 DNA sequence: TGTGCCAGCAGCATACTAGCGGACCCAGATACGCAGTATTTT. Its translation: CASSILADPDTQYF.

This clonotype was detected ten times or more. The rearrangement links TRBV7-2 to TRBJ2-3; D unresolved. Trimming cost V 1 base and J 8 bases, with 4 bases left between them. The CDR3 totals 11 residues. Germline V gene sequence: CDR1 SGHTA, CDR2 FQGNSA. CDR3 nucleotides: TGTGCCAGCAGCTTAGGGGTTACGCAGTATTTT. Protein product: CASSLGVTQYF.

CDR3 in DNA: TGTGCCAGCAGAATGGGGGCCGGGGAGCTGTTTTTT. Amino acid sequence: CASRMGAGELFF. The rearrangement links TRBV11-2 to TRBJ2-2; the D call may be TRBD1 or TRBD2 (5 bases each). Trimming cost V 6 bases and J 6 bases, with 8 bases left between them. Looked up from germline, CDR1 is SGHAT and CDR2 is FQNNGV. This CDR3 comprises 12 residues. Together with reference TRBV11-2 and TRBJ2-2, the CDR3 gives the full variable domain: EAGVAQSPRYKIIEKRQSVAFWCNPISGHATLYWYQQILGQGPKLLIQFQNNGVVDDSQLPKDRFSAERLKGVDSTLKIQPAKLEDSAVYLCASRMGAGELFFGEGSRLTVL.

This clonotype was seen ten or more times. This chain connects TRBV15 to TRBJ2-3, with D perhaps TRBD2 (6 bases). V lost 4 bases and J 3 bases, leaving 11 bases between the germline ends. CDR1 and CDR2 from the germline V gene are LNHNV and YYDKDF (reference sequence). This CDR3 spans 14 amino acids. The CDR3 nucleotides read TGTGCCACCAGCACGGTCGGGAGAACAGATACGCAGTATTTT. It is translated as CATSTVGRTDTQYF.

The J gene is TRBJ2-5, the V gene TRBV4-2; 12 bases are a match to TRBD2. Trimming cost V 1 base and J 3 bases; bases outside gene matches: 6. This CDR3 has 17 residues. Germline loops: CDR1 LGHNA, CDR2 YNFKEQ. CDR3 in DNA: TGTGCCAGCAGCCAAGTCGGTCTAGCGGGGGGGAAAGAGACCCAGTACTTC. It codes for CASSQVGLAGGKETQYF.

This clonotype came up many times. Here the CDR3 reads CASSQESQYNEQFF. In DNA, the CDR3 is TGTGCCAGCAGCCAAGAGTCACAGTACAATGAGCAGTTCTTC. This chain connects TRBV3-1 to TRBJ2-1; D gene uncertain. This CDR3 contains 14 residues. Germline lookup yields CDR1 LGHDT and CDR2 YNNKEL (reference sequence). V lost 0 bases and J 4 bases, leaving 7 bases between the germline ends.

This clonotype was detected ten times or more. The chain employs TRBV11-2 and TRBJ2-3; 9 bases fit TRBD1. Trimming took 1 base from V and 5 from J; bases not matched to a gene: 4. This CDR3 spans 15 amino acids. Germline V gene sequence: CDR1 SGHAT, CDR2 FQNNGV. The CDR3 sequence is CASSLGDRDKDTQYF. CDR3 sequence (DNA): TGTGCCAGCAGCTTAGGGGACAGGGATAAAGATACGCAGTATTTT.

The chain recombines TRBV19 with TRBJ2-7, with D unclear. The V end lost 7 bases, the J end lost 7 bases, and 14 bases lay between the germline ends. Per germline, CDR1 LNHDA and CDR2 SQIVND (reference sequence). CDR3 length equals 12 residues. This CDR3 reads CASTPYVGEQYF. CDR3 DNA sequence: TGTGCCAGTACCCCCTACGTTGGAGAGCAGTACTTC.

This clonotype was observed many times. The chain is built from TRBV15 and TRBJ1-5; tentative D call: TRBD1 (6 bases). Germline assignment: CDR1 LNHNV and CDR2 YYDKDF (reference sequence). The length of the CDR3 is 14 residues. The V and J ends lost 6 bases and 4 bases respectively, with 13 bases between them. The CDR3 here is CATSVGGMNQPQHF. The CDR3 DNA reads TGTGCCACCAGTGTAGGGGGAATGAATCAGCCCCAGCATTTT.

This clonotype was seen repeatedly, ten times or more. The chain carries TRBV6-2 or TRBV6-3 and TRBJ2-1, with unresolved D. Deletions cut 5 bases from V and 1 base from J, with 6 bases between. CDR1 is MNHEY, CDR2 SVGEGT, per germline. CDR3 length: 13 amino acids. The CDR3 DNA sequence: TGTGCCAGCAGTCGCTCTTCCTACAATGAGCAGTTCTTC. The encoded protein is CASSRSSYNEQFF.

The chain employs TRBV15 and TRBJ1-5, with D uncertain. Looked up from germline, CDR1 is LNHNV and CDR2 is YYDKDF (reference sequence). The V and J ends lost 5 bases and 2 bases respectively, with 16 bases between them. The CDR3 has 16 residues. For the CDR3, the DNA is TGTGCCACCAGCCCCGACATCCGGGGAGGCAATCAGCCCCAGCATTTT. Protein product: CATSPDIRGGNQPQHF. The full variable domain, in which reference TRBV15 and TRBJ1-5 provide the parts outside the CDR3, is DAMVIQNPRYQVTQFGKPVTLSCSQTLNHNVMYWYQQKSSQAPKLLFHYYDKDFNNEADTPDNFQSRRPNTSFCFLDIRSPGLGDTAMYLCATSPDIRGGNQPQHFGDGTRLSIL.

Many counts were recorded for this clonotype. The CDR3: CSARVGGGYPGNTIYF. The DNA for the CDR3 is TGCAGTGCTAGAGTTGGGGGGGGGTACCCTGGAAACACCATATATTTT. This sequence joins TRBV20-1 and TRBJ1-3; D possibly corresponds to TRBD1 (5 bases). The CDR3 covers 16 residues. V shed 1 base and J shed 2 bases, with 15 bases lying between them. Germline CDR1 and CDR2: DFQATT and SNEGSKA (reference sequence).

This chain connects TRBV3-1 to TRBJ2-5; D unresolved. The germline V gene has CDR1 LGHDT and CDR2 YNNKEL (reference sequence). V lost 0 bases to trimming and J lost 5 bases, with 10 bases between them. The CDR3 has 14 amino acids. The CDR3 nucleotides read TGTGCCAGCAGCCAAGACCCCACTTTCGAGACCCAGTACTTC. Translation: CASSQDPTFETQYF.

This clonotype was seen ten or more times. The chain uses TRBV5-1 and TRBJ2-7; 10 bases fit TRBD1. Germline CDR1 is SGHRS and CDR2 is YFSETQ. The CDR3 consists of 16 residues. Losses at the gene ends were 2 bases for V and 5 bases for J; bases not matched to a gene: 10. As DNA, the CDR3 is TGCGCCAGCAGCTTCTCTTCCGGGACAGGGGTAAACGAGCAGTACTTC. It yields the protein CASSFSSGTGVNEQYF.

This clonotype was recorded a few times. The genes are TRBV20-1 and TRBJ2-7, with 7 bases identical to TRBD1. Looked up from germline, CDR1 is DFQATT and CDR2 is SNEGSKA (reference sequence). After removal of 6 bases from V and 7 bases from J, the junction contained 15 bases not matched to a gene. This CDR3 has 14 residues. CDR3 loop: CSANRDSRAREQYF. CDR3 sequence (DNA): TGCAGTGCAAACCGGGACAGCCGTGCCAGGGAGCAGTACTTC.

There are a few counts of this clonotype. V is TRBV7-9 and J is TRBJ1-2; TRBD1 is a possible D gene (6 bases). Germline V gene lookup returns CDR1 SEHNR and CDR2 FQNEAQ (reference sequence). The CDR3 extends over 13 amino acids. V lost 5 bases, J lost 6 bases, and 13 bases lay in between. As DNA, the CDR3 is TGTGCCAGCAGCCCGGGGGCTGGTGATGGCTACACCTTC. Translation gives CASSPGAGDGYTF.